A single sample gave rise to the 25 T cell receptor beta chains below, sequenced in a study of T cell changes during pregnancy in multiple sclerosis. Assay used: immunoSEQ multiplex PCR; TCRdb lists only in-frame clones, some missing. This sample has under 45,000 clones, with roughly 91% found just once. The sequencing here drew on peripheral blood, taken in the second trimester of pregnancy. These receptors were obtained from a female donor in good health, enrolled as a control in a pregnancy study.

The chain uses TRBV6-5 and TRBJ1-3, with D tentatively TRBD1 (6 bases). Germline-derived CDR1 and CDR2 are MNHEY and SVGAGI. The V end was cut by 2 bases, the J end by 4 bases, with 12 bases between. This CDR3 region has 15 residues. Written as DNA, the CDR3 is TGTGCCAGCAGTTACGGGGGGGCTGGAGGAAACACCATATATTTT. Translation: CASSYGGAGGNTIYF.

The chain is built from TRBV5-1 and TRBJ2-7, with a tentative D call TRBD2 (5 bases). V was trimmed by 4 bases and J by 5 bases, leaving 10 bases between them. Germline lookup yields CDR1 SGHRS and CDR2 YFSETQ. The CDR3 loop spans 12 amino acids. Written as DNA, the CDR3 is TGCGCCAGCAGCGAGACGAGGGACGAGCAGTACTTC. Protein product: CASSETRDEQYF.

The chain combines TRBV16 with TRBJ2-7; 9 nucleotides match TRBD2. Germline-derived CDR1 and CDR2 are KGHSY and FQNENV. V dropped 4 bases and J dropped 3; count of bases not matched to a gene: 13. This CDR3 is 17 amino acids long. The CDR3 nucleotides read TGTGCCAGCAGCCGGGACGGACTAGCGCGACACAGCTACGAGCAGTACTTC. Translation gives CASSRDGLARHSYEQYF.

A note on this clone: Because the CDR3's place on the DNA is in doubt, the DNA is left out and the CDR3 is given as listed by TCRdb. The genes are TRBV12-5 and TRBJ2-7; the D segment call TRBD2 is taken from the table without a DNA check. The germline V gene encodes CDR1 LGHNT and CDR2 FRNRAP. The CDR3 totals 16 residues, both ends included. CDR3 sequence reads: CASGLVMGGAYYEQYF.

V is TRBV6-4 and J is TRBJ2-3; 14 nucleotides agree with TRBD2. J lost 5 bases, V lost 2 bases, and 0 bases had no gene match. Germline CDR1 and CDR2: MRHNA and SNTAGT. CDR3 length: 15 amino acids. The CDR3 is CASSDGTSGGDTQYF. The CDR3 nucleotides are TGTGCCAGCAGTGACGGGACTAGCGGGGGAGATACGCAGTATTTT.

The V gene is TRBV11-3, the J gene TRBJ2-1; D is perhaps TRBD2 (5 bases). Germline V CDR1 and CDR2: SGHNT, YENEEA. The germline V and J ends were trimmed by 8 bases and 5 bases, with 16 bases remaining between them. This CDR3 has 14 amino acids. The CDR3 protein is CASRRSGDNNEQFF. The CDR3 DNA sequence: TGTGCCAGCCGGAGAAGCGGAGACAACAATGAGCAGTTCTTC.

The chain couples TRBV6-1 to TRBJ1-1; tentative D call: TRBD1 (5 bases). CDR1 and CDR2 (germline): MNHNS, SASEGT. Trimming took 5 bases from V and 3 from J, leaving 13 bases between them. CDR3 length: 14 residues. The CDR3 region has the DNA TGTGCCAGCAGTCCCGCGGGGGGAGACACTGAAGCTTTCTTT. Amino acids: CASSPAGGDTEAFF.

This clone was picked up one time. The chain combines TRBV2 with TRBJ2-1, with D unclear. The CDR3 spans 11 residues. V dropped 8 bases and J dropped 9 bases, with 11 bases sitting between them. The V gene's germline CDR1 is SNHLY and CDR2 FYNNEI. The CDR3 nucleotides are TGTGCCAGCCCCCGCTCGGGTGAGCAGTTCTTC. Encoded protein: CASPRSGEQFF.

The chain employs TRBV2 and TRBJ1-1; D not resolved. This CDR3 region has 16 residues. CDR1 is SNHLY and CDR2 is FYNNEI in the germline V gene. V was cut by 4 bases and J by 0 bases, with 15 bases left in between. This CDR3 reads CASSGAGGPLNTEAFF. The CDR3 DNA is TGTGCCAGCAGTGGAGCTGGAGGACCGTTGAACACTGAAGCTTTCTTT.

The J gene is TRBJ2-6, the V gene TRBV29-1, with TRBD1 as a possible D gene (6 bases). The CDR3 contains 16 residues. Germline V gene data show CDR1 as SQVTM and CDR2 as ANQGSEA. Trimming removed 0 bases from V and 0 bases from J, with 9 bases in between. As DNA, the CDR3 is TGCAGCGTTGAAGAAAGAGGGGGCTCTGGGGCCAACGTCCTGACTTTC. Encoded protein: CSVEERGGSGANVLTF.

Only one count was recorded for this clone. The CDR3 bases are TGTGCCAGCAGCTTGGGACAGGGTTTCTACGAGCAGTACTTC. Translated: CASSLGQGFYEQYF. The chain recombines TRBV5-5 with TRBJ2-7; 7 nucleotides match TRBD1. Germline V gene data show CDR1 as SGHKS and CDR2 as YYEKEE (reference sequence). This CDR3 has 14 amino acids. J gave up 3 bases and V 0 bases, and 3 bases lay outside the gene matches.

The V and J genes are TRBV7-2 and TRBJ2-6, with 7 nucleotides matching TRBD2. Germline V lookup: CDR1 SGHTA, CDR2 FQGNSA. The CDR3 loop spans 18 amino acids. V was pared by 5 bases and J by 0 bases, with 10 bases of the junction left unmatched. Here the CDR3 reads CASSPFPGGSSGANVLTF. The CDR3, as DNA: TGTGCCAGCAGCCCCTTCCCCGGGGGGAGCTCTGGGGCCAACGTCCTGACTTTC.

The rearrangement links TRBV18 to TRBJ1-2, with 9 bases aligning to TRBD1. The CDR3 runs 14 residues. V lost 4 bases, J lost 2 bases, and 2 bases stayed unmatched. In germline, CDR1 is KGHSH, CDR2 LQKENI. CDR3 residues: CASSQDRGNYGYTF. The CDR3 DNA is TGTGCCAGCTCACAAGACAGGGGGAACTATGGCTACACCTTC.

This chain connects TRBV20-1 to TRBJ2-1, with 10 bases fitting TRBD2. The J segment lost 11 bases and the V segment lost 6 bases, leaving 4 bases of the junction unmatched. The CDR3 contains 11 residues. Germline V gene data show CDR1 as DFQATT and CDR2 as SNEGSKA (reference sequence). In DNA form, the CDR3 reads TGCAGTGCCCTTAGCGGGGGGAAGCAGTTCTTC. It codes for CSALSGGKQFF.

The chain recombines TRBV30 with TRBJ1-6; 7 bases align to TRBD1. J was trimmed by 10 bases and V by 3 bases; bases with no gene match: 15. Germline V gives CDR1 GTSNPN, CDR2 SVGIG (reference sequence). The CDR3 covers 16 residues. DNA of the CDR3: TGTGCCTGGAGAGTCGCGGGGGACAGCGGGGGATCACCCCTCCACTTT. The encoded protein is CAWRVAGDSGGSPLHF. The full variable domain, completed using reference TRBV30 and TRBJ1-6, is SQTIHQWPATLVQPVGSPLSLECTVEGTSNPNLYWYRQAAGRGLQLLFYSVGIGQISSEVPQNLSASRPQDRQFILSSKKLLLSDSGFYLCAWRVAGDSGGSPLHFGNGTRLTVT.

The chain has TRBV2 and TRBJ2-1; D not resolved. The CDR3 consists of 13 residues. The germline gives CDR1 SNHLY, CDR2 FYNNEI. V was shortened by 2 bases and J by 6 bases, with 8 bases between the two germline ends. Written as DNA, the CDR3 is TGTGCCAGCAGTGAATTCTTTTTCAATGAGCAGTTCTTC. Its translation is CASSEFFFNEQFF.

The chain carries TRBV30 and TRBJ2-5; 8 bases match TRBD1. Germline values: CDR1 GTSNPN, CDR2 SVGIG (reference sequence). The CDR3 sequence is 16 residues long. With V trimmed by 3 bases and J by 4 bases, 13 bases remained unmatched. CDR3 sequence: CAWRVGDRRRVETQYF. CDR3 nucleotides: TGTGCCTGGAGGGTTGGGGACAGGCGTCGAGTAGAGACCCAGTACTTC.

V gene TRBV10-3 combines with J gene TRBJ2-7; TRBD2 aligns across 8 bases. The ends lost 0 bases at V and 7 bases at J; junction bases unmatched: 14. This CDR3 is built from 17 residues. CDR1 and CDR2 from the germline V gene are ENHRY and SYGVKD. Here the CDR3 DNA reads TGTGCCATCAGTGAGTCTCTGTTTCGCCGGGAGGGATTGGAGCAGTACTTC. Translated, it gives CAISESLFRREGLEQYF.

This sequence joins TRBV11-3 and TRBJ2-7, with a possible D match to TRBD2 (5 bases). The CDR3 is 12 residues long. Germline V gene data show CDR1 as SGHNT and CDR2 as YENEEA. V lost 11 bases to trimming and J lost 0 bases, with 11 bases between them. The CDR3 nucleotides are TGTGCCGGTAGGGAGAGCTCCTACGAGCAGTACTTC. Amino acids: CAGRESSYEQYF.

The gene calls are TRBV7-9 and TRBJ1-1, with unresolved D. Germline CDR1 reads SEHNR; CDR2 reads FQNEAQ (reference sequence). With 2 bases removed from V and 1 base from J, the gap between germline ends came to 5 bases. The CDR3 runs 13 residues. CDR3 sequence (DNA): TGTGCCAGCAGCTTACGGGGGAACACTGAAGCTTTCTTT. It codes for CASSLRGNTEAFF.

V is TRBV15 and J is TRBJ1-5; TRBD1 matches at 8 bases. Germline V CDR1 and CDR2: LNHNV, YYDKDF (reference sequence). The CDR3 length is 16 residues. V dropped 5 bases and J dropped 4; count of bases not matched to a gene: 10. The CDR3 loop reads CATSPGQTGANQPQHF. The CDR3 DNA sequence: TGTGCCACCAGCCCTGGGCAGACAGGGGCAAATCAGCCCCAGCATTTT. The full variable domain, in which reference TRBV15 and TRBJ1-5 provide the parts outside the CDR3, is DAMVIQNPRYQVTQFGKPVTLSCSQTLNHNVMYWYQQKSSQAPKLLFHYYDKDFNNEADTPDNFQSRRPNTSFCFLDIRSPGLGDTAMYLCATSPGQTGANQPQHFGDGTRLSIL.

V gene TRBV7-9 combines with J gene TRBJ1-2; D may be TRBD1 (5 bases). The germline V and J ends were trimmed by 2 bases and 6 bases, with 22 bases remaining between them. Germline lookup yields CDR1 SEHNR and CDR2 FQNEAQ (reference sequence). The CDR3 has 17 amino acids. CDR3 residues: CASSLLGLRGREDGYTF. CDR3 bases: TGTGCCAGCAGCTTATTGGGATTAAGGGGAAGGGAAGATGGCTACACCTTC.

This chain links TRBV25-1 with TRBJ2-2; D is ambiguous. Trimming removed 6 bases from V and 6 bases from J, with 2 bases in between. This CDR3 spans 10 amino acids. From germline, CDR1 is MGHDK and CDR2 SYGVNS. The CDR3 DNA reads TGTGCCAGCAGCGCCGGGGAGCTGTTTTTT. Translation: CASSAGELFF.

This sequence joins TRBV7-9 and TRBJ1-5; tentative D call: TRBD1 (5 bases). This CDR3 is 14 amino acids long. V was cut by 5 bases and J by 2 bases, with 10 bases left in between. The germline V gene encodes CDR1 SEHNR and CDR2 FQNEAQ (reference sequence). This CDR3 is CASSTTTGNQPQHF. Here the CDR3 DNA reads TGTGCCAGCAGCACGACGACAGGCAATCAGCCCCAGCATTTT.

V gene TRBV6-1 combines with J gene TRBJ1-5; D not certain. The CDR3 loop spans 15 amino acids. The V end lost 6 bases, the J end lost 0 bases, and 12 bases lay between the germline ends. The germline V gene has CDR1 MNHNS and CDR2 SASEGT. This CDR3 is CASSQRRVSNQPQHF. CDR3 sequence (DNA): TGTGCCAGCAGCCAAAGACGGGTTAGCAATCAGCCCCAGCATTTT.